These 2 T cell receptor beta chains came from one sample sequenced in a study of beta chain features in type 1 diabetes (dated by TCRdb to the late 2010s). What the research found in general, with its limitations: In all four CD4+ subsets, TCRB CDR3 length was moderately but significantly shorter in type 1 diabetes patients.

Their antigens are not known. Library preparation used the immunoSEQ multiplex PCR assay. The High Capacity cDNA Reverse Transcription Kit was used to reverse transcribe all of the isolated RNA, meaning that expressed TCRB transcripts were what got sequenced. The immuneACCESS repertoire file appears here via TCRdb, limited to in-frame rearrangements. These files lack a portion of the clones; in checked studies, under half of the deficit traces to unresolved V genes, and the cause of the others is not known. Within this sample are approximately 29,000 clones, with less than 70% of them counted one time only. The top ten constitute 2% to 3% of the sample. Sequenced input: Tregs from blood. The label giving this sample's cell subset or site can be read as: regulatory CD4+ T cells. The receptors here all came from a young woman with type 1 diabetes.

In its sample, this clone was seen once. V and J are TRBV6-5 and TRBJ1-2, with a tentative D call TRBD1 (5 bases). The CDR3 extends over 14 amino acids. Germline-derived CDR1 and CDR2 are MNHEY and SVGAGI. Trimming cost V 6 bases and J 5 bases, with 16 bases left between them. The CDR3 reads CASRPGRGWYGYTF. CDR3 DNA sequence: TGTGCCAGCAGGCCGGGACGGGGGTGGTATGGCTACACCTTC.

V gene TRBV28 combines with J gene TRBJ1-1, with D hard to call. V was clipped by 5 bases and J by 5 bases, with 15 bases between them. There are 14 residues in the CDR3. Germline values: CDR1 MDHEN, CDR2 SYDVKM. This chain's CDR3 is CASSPHRGGTEAFF. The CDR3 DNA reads TGTGCCAGCAGTCCTCACCGGGGTGGGACTGAAGCTTTCTTT.